Below, 22 T cell receptor beta chains from the same sample are listed, as sequenced in a study of OX40 agonist ivuxolimab in advanced cancers. Repertoires were generated with immunoSEQ multiplex PCR, while TCRdb's copy carries only in-frame clones and drops some. The sample yields almost 90,000 clones, approximately 91% seen once. The sequenced sample was CD4+ or CD8+ T cells sorted from blood, obtained in a trial of the OX40 agonist ivuxolimab. These receptors were taken from an adult with an advanced solid tumor such as melanoma, head and neck, liver or kidney cancer.

The V and J genes are TRBV4-3 and TRBJ2-1; no clear D. This CDR3 contains 16 residues. CDR1 is LGHNA and CDR2 is YSLEER in the germline V gene. The germline V and J ends were trimmed by 0 bases and 3 bases, with 12 bases remaining between them. CDR3 DNA sequence: TGCGCCAGCAGCCAAGAGAGGATACGAGGCTACAATGAGCAGTTCTTC. Translating gives CASSQERIRGYNEQFF.

This chain links TRBV28 with TRBJ2-7, with 7 bases fitting TRBD2. The CDR3 covers 15 residues. The V segment lost 2 bases and the J segment 6 bases; nucleotides outside the gene matches: 10. CDR1 is MDHEN, CDR2 SYDVKM, per germline. Here the CDR3 reads CASSLGGRAIGEQYF. Written as DNA, the CDR3 is TGTGCCAGCAGTTTAGGGGGGAGGGCGATAGGCGAGCAGTACTTC.

The chain joins TRBV5-8 to TRBJ2-1; possibly TRBD2 for D (6 bases). Germline values: CDR1 SGHTS, CDR2 YDEGEE. V gave up 4 bases and J gave up 0 bases, with 11 bases separating them. The CDR3 has 15 residues. The CDR3 DNA is TGTGCCAGCAGCCGAAGCGGGTCCTCCTACAATGAGCAGTTCTTC. Its protein is CASSRSGSSYNEQFF. Full variable domain (remainder filled in from reference TRBV5-8 and TRBJ2-1): EAGVTQSPTHLIKTRGQQATLRCSPISGHTSVYWYQQALGLGLQFLLWYDEGEERNRGNFPPRFSGRQFPNYSSELNVNALELEDSALYLCASSRSGSSYNEQFFGPGTRLTVL.

V and J are TRBV2 and TRBJ2-7; D may be TRBD1 (6 bases). Between the trimmed V and J ends, which lost 6 bases and 3 bases, there was a span of 18 bases. The length of the CDR3 is 15 residues. The germline V gene encodes CDR1 SNHLY and CDR2 FYNNEI. The CDR3 DNA reads TGTGCCAGCAGGAAAAGGTCGGACAGCAACTACGAGCAGTACTTC. Its protein product is CASRKRSDSNYEQYF.

The V call is TRBV11-2, the J call TRBJ2-1; D is ambiguous. The CDR3 is 13 amino acids. V shed 5 bases and J shed 10 bases, with 15 bases lying between them. Germline lookup yields CDR1 SGHAT and CDR2 FQNNGV. The CDR3 reads CASSALLGIEQFF. Here the CDR3 DNA reads TGTGCCAGCAGCGCGCTCCTGGGGATAGAGCAGTTCTTC.

This clone was recorded a few times. This chain links TRBV7-8 with TRBJ1-2; TRBD1 might be the D (5 bases). Deletions cut 1 base from V and 7 bases from J, with 16 bases between. The CDR3 spans 15 residues. Germline values: CDR1 SGHVS, CDR2 FQNEAQ. The CDR3 sequence is CASSLDVGGIGGYTF. CDR3 bases: TGTGCCAGCAGCTTAGACGTTGGGGGTATAGGTGGCTACACCTTC.

The V gene is TRBV19, the J gene TRBJ1-1; 9 bases line up with TRBD1. The CDR3 has 14 amino acids. Trimming cost V 5 bases and J 1 base; bases outside gene matches: 2. Germline loops: CDR1 LNHDA, CDR2 SQIVND (reference sequence). The CDR3 nucleotides are TGTGCCAGTAGTGTGGACAGGGGGAACACTGAAGCTTTCTTT. This gives the protein CASSVDRGNTEAFF.

The chain is built from TRBV27 and TRBJ2-4; possible D gene TRBD1, 6 bases. The CDR3 covers 14 residues. Germline V lookup: CDR1 MNHEY, CDR2 SMNVEV (reference sequence). V was shortened by 8 bases and J by 1 base, with 12 bases between the two germline ends. This chain's CDR3 is CASGLQGAKNIQYF. CDR3 in DNA: TGTGCCAGCGGCCTGCAGGGGGCCAAAAACATTCAGTACTTC.

The V call is TRBV2, the J call TRBJ2-1, with a weak D call TRBD2 (7 bases). The germline V gene has CDR1 SNHLY and CDR2 FYNNEI. With 4 bases removed from V and 4 bases from J, the gap between germline ends came to 14 bases. This CDR3 region has 15 residues. The CDR3 nucleotides read TGTGCCAGCAGTGGGGGAGGGGGGCCTTACAATGAGCAGTTCTTC. This gives the protein CASSGGGGPYNEQFF.

This rearrangement joins TRBV21-1 to TRBJ1-4. TRBV21-1 is labeled a pseudogene. CDR3 length equals 15 residues. CDR3 in DNA: TGTGCCAGCAGCAGTACCCGATCCCCTAATGAAAAACTGTTTTTT. Translation: CASSSTRSPNEKLFF.

V and J are TRBV30 and TRBJ2-3; D ambiguous. This CDR3 comprises 13 residues. CDR1 GTSNPN and CDR2 SVGIG come from the germline V gene (reference sequence). Trimming took off 4 bases at V and 3 bases at J, with 11 bases between the two ends. CDR3 sequence (DNA): TGTGCCTGGAACGGCCCCCGGACAGATACGCAGTATTTT. Translated: CAWNGPRTDTQYF.

The chain joins TRBV7-9 to TRBJ2-3; perhaps TRBD2 as D (7 bases). In germline, CDR1 is SEHNR, CDR2 FQNEAQ (reference sequence). V was pared by 6 bases and J by 2 bases, with 12 bases between. The length of the CDR3 is 14 residues. The DNA for the CDR3 is TGTGCCAGCAGAGGGGGGGCGGTCACAGATACGCAGTATTTT. Protein sequence: CASRGGAVTDTQYF.

The V gene is TRBV27, the J gene TRBJ2-6; no clear D gene. Germline CDR1 is MNHEY and CDR2 is SMNVEV (reference sequence). The CDR3 runs to 13 residues. V was pared by 6 bases and J by 0 bases, with 3 bases between. CDR3 sequence: CASRNSGANVLTF. CDR3 coding DNA: TGTGCCAGCAGAAACTCTGGGGCCAACGTCCTGACTTTC.

The gene calls are TRBV28 and TRBJ2-5; 7 bases align to TRBD1. Trimming at V came to 3 bases and at J to 1 base, leaving 14 bases not matched to a gene. Germline assignment: CDR1 MDHEN and CDR2 SYDVKM. This CDR3 contains 18 residues. The CDR3 region has the DNA TGTGCCAGCAGTTTTGGTCCTTCGGCAGGGGGTGCCCAAGAGACCCAGTACTTC. It codes for CASSFGPSAGGAQETQYF.

The rearrangement joins TRBV6-5 to TRBJ1-2, with TRBD1 matching over 8 bases. Germline lookup yields CDR1 MNHEY and CDR2 SVGAGI. V trimming: 6 bases; J trimming: 0 bases; junction bases outside the gene matches: 6. The CDR3 loop spans 15 amino acids. The CDR3 is CASSPRGQANYGYTF. For the CDR3, the DNA is TGTGCCAGCAGCCCACGGGGACAGGCTAACTATGGCTACACCTTC.

The V and J genes are TRBV5-5 and TRBJ1-2; 11 bases match TRBD1. The V gene end was trimmed by 4 bases and the J gene end by 6 bases; junction bases not matched to a gene: 8. The CDR3 loop spans 15 amino acids. The germline gives CDR1 SGHKS, CDR2 YYEKEE (reference sequence). The CDR3 DNA reads as TGTGCCAGCAGCCCCAGGACAGGGGGCGCCGATGGCTACACCTTC. This sequence encodes CASSPRTGGADGYTF. Full variable domain (rest looked up from reference TRBV5-5 and TRBJ1-2): DAGVTQSPTHLIKTRGQQVTLRCSPISGHKSVSWYQQVLGQGPQFIFQYYEKEERGRGNFPDRFSARQFPNYSSELNVNALLLGDSALYLCASSPRTGGADGYTFGSGTRLTVV.

This clone appeared a few times. The chain uses TRBV5-1 and TRBJ1-4; D may be TRBD1 (5 bases). Germline V CDR1 and CDR2: SGHRS, YFSETQ. V was pared by 4 bases and J by 5 bases, with 12 bases between. The CDR3 covers 14 residues. CDR3 sequence: CASSDDKGNEKLFF. The CDR3 nucleotides read TGCGCCAGCAGCGATGACAAGGGGAATGAAAAACTGTTTTTT.

The chain recombines TRBV27 with TRBJ2-5, with 7 bases lining up with TRBD2. V lost 5 bases, J lost 5 bases, and 8 bases stayed unmatched. The germline V gene has CDR1 MNHEY and CDR2 SMNVEV (reference sequence). The CDR3 is 14 amino acids. DNA of the CDR3: TGTGCCAGCAGTCTAGGACTAGGAATGGAGACCCAGTACTTC. Amino acids: CASSLGLGMETQYF.

For the CDR3, the DNA is TGTGCCAGCAGCTATGGGGGGGGCGGCTACACCTTC. Translating gives CASSYGGGGYTF. The rearrangement uses TRBV6-5 and TRBJ1-2; the D gene is possibly TRBD1 (6 bases). V lost 6 bases and J lost 8, with 13 bases in between. The CDR3 spans 12 residues. The germline CDR1 and CDR2 sequences are MNHEY and SVGAGI.

The V gene is TRBV6-5, the J gene TRBJ2-2; the D is unclear. The CDR3 length is 12 residues. V was clipped by 2 bases and J by 5 bases, with 3 bases between them. The germline CDR1 and CDR2 sequences are MNHEY and SVGAGI. The CDR3 protein is CASSYLTGELFF. CDR3 in DNA: TGTGCCAGCAGTTACCTTACCGGGGAGCTGTTTTTT.

This clone was detected once. The chain couples TRBV6-5 to TRBJ2-2; D is unclear. Looked up from germline, CDR1 is MNHEY and CDR2 is SVGAGI. This CDR3 contains 16 residues. V lost 4 bases and J 0 bases, leaving 12 bases between the germline ends. CDR3 DNA sequence: TGTGCCAGCAGTTTAAGGGCCCTATCGAACACCGGGGAGCTGTTTTTT. Its translation: CASSLRALSNTGELFF.

V usage is TRBV7-7 and J usage is TRBJ2-5; possible D gene TRBD1, 6 bases. Germline V lookup: CDR1 SSHAT, CDR2 FNYEAQ (reference sequence). With 1 base removed from V and 3 bases from J, the gap between germline ends came to 12 bases. CDR3 length: 15 residues. This chain's CDR3 is CASSLGWAGEETQYF. CDR3 coding DNA: TGTGCCAGCAGCTTAGGCTGGGCAGGGGAAGAGACCCAGTACTTC.